The next 11 T cell receptor beta chains were all read from a single sample in a study of CD4 and CD8 cells across lung adenocarcinoma regions. TCRdb re-derived calls from the PCR reads in MiXCR, one entry per CDR3 protein. Of some 20,000 distinct CDR3 sequences in the sample, 46% were seen once. Input material: CD4+ T cells from the margin of a lung tumor. The receptors were gathered from a male donor with lung adenocarcinoma. The CD4 and CD8 labels of this study may be unreliable.

This clonotype was counted between two and nine times. This CDR3 reads CSAIRPGDNQPQHF. The CDR3 DNA follows: TGCAGTGCTATTCGACCAGGGGACAATCAGCCCCAGCATTTT. The chain couples TRBV20-1 to TRBJ1-5; weak D call: TRBD1 (6 bases). The V gene lost 4 bases and the J gene lost 3 bases, with 13 bases spanning the gap. CDR1 and CDR2 (germline): DFQATT, SNEGSKA (reference sequence). The CDR3 runs 14 residues.

At least ten counts were recorded for this clonotype. The V gene is TRBV4-1, the J gene TRBJ1-2, with a possible D match to TRBD1 (5 bases). V was trimmed by 3 bases and J by 4 bases, leaving 15 bases between them. This CDR3 has 15 residues. Germline loops: CDR1 MGHRA, CDR2 YSYEKL. CDR3 loop: CASSQDRDGAYGYTF. For the CDR3, the DNA is TGCGCCAGCAGCCAGGATCGGGACGGAGCCTATGGCTACACCTTC.

This rearrangement joins TRBV27 to TRBJ2-4, with D perhaps TRBD2 (6 bases). This CDR3 has 13 amino acids. The V and J ends lost 11 bases and 12 bases respectively, with 23 bases between them. Germline lookup yields CDR1 MNHEY and CDR2 SMNVEV (reference sequence). Here the CDR3 reads CALGGFVQETQYF. In nucleotides, the CDR3 is TGTGCCCTCGGAGGGTTTGTACAAGAGACTCAGTACTTC.

This clonotype is medium-sized within its sample. The genes are TRBV27 and TRBJ2-7, with D possibly being TRBD2 (6 bases). CDR1 is MNHEY, CDR2 SMNVEV, per germline (reference sequence). V was shortened by 7 bases and J by 2 bases, with 18 bases between the two germline ends. The CDR3 has 15 residues. DNA of the CDR3: TGTGCCAGCAAGAAATACCGGGACTTCGCCTACGAGCAGTACTTC. Amino acid sequence: CASKKYRDFAYEQYF.

The chain couples TRBV3-1 to TRBJ1-2, with D unresolved. The V end was cut by 2 bases, the J end by 5 bases, with 6 bases between. The CDR3 contains 12 residues. Germline CDR1 is LGHDT and CDR2 is YNNKEL (reference sequence). CDR3 coding DNA: TGTGCCAGCAGCCAACGTGGGTATGGCTACACCTTC. The encoded protein is CASSQRGYGYTF.

At least ten counts were recorded for this clonotype. The chain recombines TRBV6-5 with TRBJ2-3, with D unresolved. The CDR3 loop spans 14 amino acids. V was trimmed by 7 bases and J by 1 base, leaving 12 bases between them. Germline assignment: CDR1 MNHEY and CDR2 SVGAGI. The CDR3 region is CASTLLYRTDTQYF. In DNA form, the CDR3 reads TGTGCCAGCACTCTACTCTACCGCACAGATACGCAGTATTTT.

The rearrangement links TRBV6-1 to TRBJ2-5; possibly TRBD2 for D (6 bases). Germline loops: CDR1 MNHNS, CDR2 SASEGT. This CDR3 has 12 amino acids. Trimming took off 8 bases at V and 0 bases at J, with 7 bases between the two ends. CDR3 DNA: TGTGCCAGCCGGGGGTACCAAGAGACCCAGTACTTC. Translating gives CASRGYQETQYF.

This sequence joins TRBV11-1 and TRBJ1-6; D gene ambiguous. The CDR3 loop spans 14 amino acids. Trimming shortened V by 4 bases and J by 5 bases, and 9 bases separated the two germline ends. CDR1 SGHAT and CDR2 FQDESV come from the germline V gene (reference sequence). CDR3 DNA sequence: TGTGCCAGCAGCTGGGCCGGGGATAATTCACCCCTCCACTTT. This encodes CASSWAGDNSPLHF.

Judged by abundance, this clonotype is medium-sized. This chain uses TRBV6-1 with TRBJ2-1; maybe TRBD1 (6 bases). This CDR3 is built from 16 residues. Trimming removed 4 bases from V and 10 bases from J, with 23 bases in between. Germline values: CDR1 MNHNS, CDR2 SASEGT. The CDR3 region has the DNA TGTGCCAGCAGTGGGGGTAGGGGGACCGGGTTGGGGGAGCAGTTCTTC. Amino acid sequence: CASSGGRGTGLGEQFF.

CDR3 nucleotides: TGTGCCAGCAGTGAAGCGGGGGGGGGGGGGGGGGGGGGGGGCTACACCTTC. Amino acid sequence: CASSEAGGGGGGGGYTF. V is TRBV6-1 and J is TRBJ1-2; a possible D gene is TRBD1 (5 bases). The CDR3 has 17 residues. V was clipped by 0 bases and J by 8 bases, with 22 bases between them. CDR1 is MNHNS and CDR2 is SASEGT in the germline V gene.

This clonotype is termed medium-sized. This chain uses TRBV4-1 with TRBJ2-5; 8 bases map to TRBD1. V was pared by 4 bases and J by 4 bases, with 5 bases of the junction left unmatched. The CDR3 has 14 amino acids. The germline gives CDR1 MGHRA, CDR2 YSYEKL. In nucleotides, the CDR3 is TGCGCCAGCAGCCGACAGGGGTCATCAGAGACCCAGTACTTC. Translating gives CASSRQGSSETQYF.